This TCR beta chain is drawn from a study of CD8 T cells in Susac syndrome. Stable or active relapsing-remitting multiple sclerosis, untreated and meeting revised McDonald criteria, defined the controls. The authors negatively isolated CD8+ and CD4+ T cells and FACS-enriched TEMRA cells. Germline lookup yields CDR1 DFQATT and CDR2 SNEGSKA (reference sequence). Trimming pared 5 bases from V and 5 bases from J, leaving 23 bases between. The CDR3 is 16 residues long. Reverse transcription of roughly 0.5 to 1 ug RNA used random hexamers. TCRdb re-called the immunoSEQ multiplex PCR reads through MiXCR, storing one row per CDR3 protein. Here the sample spans around 270,000 distinct CDR3 sequences, 85% being singletons.

Sequencing was done on a sample of CD8+ T cells from PBMCs. The chain has TRBV20-1 and TRBJ2-3; the D is unclear. The origin of this receptor is a human donor with multiple sclerosis. The CDR3 DNA reads TGCAGTGCTTCCCCTAGATCAAATTGGGTCAGAGATACGCAGTATTTT. Translated, it gives CSASPRSNWVRDTQYF.